The rows below give T cell receptor beta chains drawn from one sample of a study of T cells in Graves' hyperthyroidism and ophthalmopathy. TCRdb re-called the multiplex PCR reads through MiXCR, storing one row per CDR3 protein. The sample consists of about 760,000 distinct CDR3 sequences, 30% to 40% of them appearing once. Sequencing was carried out using blood. These receptors all come from a woman aged 40 to 50 with Graves' hyperthyroidism. Each CDR3 is given with its conserved first and last residue. A D gene is named only where the DNA matches it firmly. Clone sizes are given selectively: once, few, many, or a class where the clone is expanded.

-	TRBJ1-3	few	15	TRBV11-2	TGTGCCAGCAGCTTATCCCCATTTGGGGGAAACACCATATATTTT	CASSLSPFGGNTIYF
-	TRBJ1-5	-	15	TRBV7-9	TGTGCCAGCTCAAGGGGCGTTAGGAGCAATCAGCCCCAGCATTTT	CASSRGVRSNQPQHF
TRBD1	TRBJ2-6	once	16	TRBV7-3	TGTGCCAGCAGCTCGACAGGGGTAACTGGGGCCAACGTCCTGACTTTC	CASSSTGVTGANVLTF
TRBD1	TRBJ1-2	-	14	TRBV25-1	TGTGCCAGCAGCCGAGGACAGGGAACGGGTGGCTACACCTTC	CASSRGQGTGGYTF
-	TRBJ2-3	-	14	TRBV7-4	TGTGCCAGCAGCGTAGCGCAAAACACAGATACGCAGTATTTT	CASSVAQNTDTQYF
-	TRBJ1-5	many	15	TRBV19	TGTGCCAGTAGTATTAGCTCAGTCGGGAATCAGCCCCAGCATTTT	CASSISSVGNQPQHF
-	TRBJ1-6	many	13	TRBV6-5	TGTGCCAGCAGCATTGCGGGACTTGGGCCCCTCCACTTT	CASSIAGLGPLHF
TRBD1	TRBJ1-4	many	13	TRBV4-1	TGCGCCAGCCTGGACAGGGAAAATGAAAAACTGTTTTTT	CASLDRENEKLFF
TRBD2	TRBJ2-2	-	16	TRBV7-2	TGTGCCAGCAGCTGGACTAGCGGGGGGTCCACCGGGGAGCTGTTTTTT	CASSWTSGGSTGELFF
-	TRBJ2-2	many	16	TRBV19	TGTGCCAGTAGTCGGTGGCAGATCGTAAACACCGGGGAGCTGTTTTTT	CASSRWQIVNTGELFF
-	TRBJ2-7	few	14	TRBV4-3	TGCGCCAGCAGCCAAGATGGAAATGGCTACGAGCAGTACTTC	CASSQDGNGYEQYF
-	TRBJ1-3	-	14	TRBV19	TGTGCCACGAGTGCGGGGGGCAGCAGAAACACCATATATTTT	CATSAGGSRNTIYF
-	TRBJ2-7	many	18	TRBV7-2	TGTGCCAGCAGCTTACGTTGGCCTGGACAGCGAGACTCCTACGAGCAGTACTTC	CASSLRWPGQRDSYEQYF
TRBD1	TRBJ2-7	many	13	TRBV29-1	TGCAGCGTACCGGGACAGCTCTCCTACGAGCAGTACTTC	CSVPGQLSYEQYF